The present T cell receptor beta chain was sequenced within a study of blood T cell repertoires in COVID-19. The overall study: Samples representing acute and convalescent COVID-19 were sourced from the United States, Italy and Spain.

Assay used: immunoSEQ multiplex PCR; TCRdb lists only in-frame clones, some missing. The table lists around 250,000 clones, over 75% of them singletons. Enrolled through a virtual design, the participants were between roughly 18 and 90 years of age and came from about two dozen US areas. The study assigned cohorts using participant-reported clinical history. Recovered status applied to Cohort 3 donors who had two consecutive negative PCRs. It also applied to those with clearance or with symptom resolution. The CDR3 loop spans 14 amino acids. Trimming pared 7 bases from V and 7 bases from J, leaving 18 bases between. CDR1 is SGHRS, CDR2 YFSETQ, per germline.

The genes are TRBV5-1 and TRBJ2-1; perhaps TRBD2 as D (6 bases). Sequenced: PBMCs or T cells enriched from blood (not recorded which). This receptor was obtained from a man aged 18 to 30 who had recovered from COVID-19. DNA of the CDR3: TGCGCCAGCTCTCCCGGAGGGGTGGGTAATGAGCAGTTCTTC. This gives the protein CASSPGGVGNEQFF. The entire variable domain, with the rest obtained from reference TRBV5-1 and TRBJ2-1, is as follows: KAGVTQTPRYLIKTRGQQVTLSCSPISGHRSVSWYQQTPGQGLQFLFEYFSETQRNKGNFPGRFSGRQFSNSRSEMNVSTLELGDSALYLCASSPGGVGNEQFFGPGTRLTVL.